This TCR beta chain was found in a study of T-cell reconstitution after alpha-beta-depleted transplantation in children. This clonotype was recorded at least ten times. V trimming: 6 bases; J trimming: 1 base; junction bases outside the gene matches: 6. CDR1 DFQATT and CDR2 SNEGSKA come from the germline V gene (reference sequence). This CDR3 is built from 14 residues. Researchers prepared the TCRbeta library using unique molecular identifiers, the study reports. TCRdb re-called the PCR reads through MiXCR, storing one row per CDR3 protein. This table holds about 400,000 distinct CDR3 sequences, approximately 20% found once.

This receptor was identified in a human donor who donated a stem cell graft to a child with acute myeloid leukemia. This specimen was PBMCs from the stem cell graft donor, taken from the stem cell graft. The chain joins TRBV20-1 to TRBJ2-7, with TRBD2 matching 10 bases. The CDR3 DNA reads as TGCAGTGCGCGTAGACTAGCGGGTTCCTACGAGCAGTACTTC. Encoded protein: CSARRLAGSYEQYF.